These 9 T cell receptor beta chains came from one sample sequenced in a study of CD8+CD57+ T cells in acquired aplastic anemia. TCR beta VDJ and CDR3 were profiled, and genomic DNA was the template. TCRdb independently ran MiXCR on the reads; one entry per CDR3 protein. The repertoire includes 120,000 or so distinct CDR3 sequences, around 48% of them detected once, and 2% to 3% sits in the top ten. The sequenced sample was sorted CD4+, CD8+, or CD8+CD57+ T cells (not recorded which) from PBMCs. These receptors all come from a human donor in good health, serving as a control.

The table lists this clonotype with a few counts. This chain connects TRBV29-1 to TRBJ2-1; D not resolved. The CDR3 is 14 residues long. Trimming cost V 4 bases and J 3 bases, with 13 bases left between them. Germline CDR1 reads SQVTM; CDR2 reads ANQGSEA. CDR3 loop: CSVALGRDYNEQFF. The CDR3 DNA sequence: TGCAGCGTTGCTCTCGGGCGCGACTACAATGAGCAGTTCTTC.

This chain connects TRBV25-1 to TRBJ2-7; TRBD2 agrees at 7 bases. From germline, CDR1 is MGHDK and CDR2 SYGVNS. CDR3 size: 15 residues. With 2 bases clipped from V and 3 bases from J, the junction kept 7 bases outside the gene matches. The CDR3 region is CASSEGTGGFYEQYF. The CDR3 bases are TGTGCCAGCAGTGAAGGGACCGGGGGGTTCTACGAGCAGTACTTC.

The chain combines TRBV7-2 with TRBJ1-6; perhaps TRBD1 as D (6 bases). Trimming removed 6 bases at V and 8 bases at J, with 11 bases between. CDR3 length: 13 amino acids. The germline V gene encodes CDR1 SGHTA and CDR2 FQGNSA. CDR3 protein: CASRQGDDSPLHF. The CDR3 DNA reads TGTGCCAGCAGACAGGGTGATGATTCACCCCTCCACTTT.

This clonotype has just a few counts. The rearrangement uses TRBV12-5 and TRBJ1-2; 7 bases map to TRBD1. V lost 2 bases to trimming and J lost 0 bases; unmatched junction nucleotides: 6. CDR1 is LGHNT and CDR2 is FRNRAP in the germline V gene. The CDR3 sequence is 16 residues long. In nucleotides, the CDR3 is TGTGCTAGTGGTTTGCGGGAAGGGACAGCTAACTATGGCTACACCTTC. It translates to CASGLREGTANYGYTF.

In its sample, this clonotype was seen many times. The chain carries TRBV5-5 and TRBJ1-6; tentative D call: TRBD1 (5 bases). This CDR3 spans 15 amino acids. Deletions cut 4 bases from V and 5 bases from J, with 13 bases between. CDR1 SGHKS and CDR2 YYEKEE come from the germline V gene (reference sequence). CDR3 sequence reads: CASSVGTANNSPLHF. In DNA, the CDR3 is TGTGCCAGCAGCGTCGGGACGGCTAATAATTCACCCCTCCACTTT.

The rearrangement joins TRBV12-3 or TRBV12-4 to TRBJ2-5; 13 bases align to TRBD2. This CDR3 is built from 18 residues. J gave up 5 bases and V 4 bases, and 13 bases lay outside the gene matches. CDR3 nucleotide sequence: TGTGCCAGCAGTTCTACTAGCGGGGGGGTCCCGGCTTTGGAGACCCAGTACTTC. This translates into CASSSTSGGVPALETQYF.

This clonotype has only a few counts. The chain recombines TRBV12-3 or TRBV12-4 with TRBJ2-2; tentative D call: TRBD2 (7 bases). Trimming removed 3 bases at V and 5 bases at J, with 16 bases between. The CDR3 has 16 amino acids. The CDR3 DNA reads as TGTGCCAGCAGTTTTTCCGGGGGGCGGAGGACCGGGGAGCTGTTTTTT. This sequence encodes CASSFSGGRRTGELFF.

This clonotype was recorded only once. The J gene is TRBJ2-3, the V gene TRBV19, with TRBD2 matching over 9 bases. This CDR3 is built from 14 residues. Germline CDR1 reads LNHDA; CDR2 reads SQIVND (reference sequence). V lost 6 bases to trimming and J lost 5 bases; unmatched junction nucleotides: 6. DNA of the CDR3: TGTGCCAGTAGGGCGGGAGGGCCTATAGATACGCAGTATTTT. Amino acid sequence: CASRAGGPIDTQYF.

The gene calls are TRBV2 and TRBJ1-1, with 7 positions matching TRBD1. The trim removed 2 bases at V and 4 bases at J, leaving 1 base unmatched. The CDR3 totals 13 residues. From germline, CDR1 is SNHLY and CDR2 FYNNEI. This CDR3 reads CASSESGGTEAFF. CDR3 DNA sequence: TGTGCCAGCAGTGAATCAGGGGGCACTGAAGCTTTCTTT. Full variable domain (remainder filled in from reference TRBV2 and TRBJ1-1): EPEVTQTPSHQVTQMGQEVILRCVPISNHLYFYWYRQILGQKVEFLVSFYNNEISEKSEIFDDQFSVERPDGSNFTLKIRSTKLEDSAMYFCASSESGGTEAFFGQGTRLTVV.